The clone carrying this T cell receptor (beta chain) was seen a few times. Its antigen is currently unknown. The sample comes from a study of T-cell memory formation after mild COVID-19. Study details: The TCR clusters were mostly specific to one donor. Study results and limitations: A second wave expanding day 15 to 37 was CD4+-biased; contracting clones were balanced.

TCR alpha and TCR beta cDNA libraries with sample barcodes and UMIs came from 5'RACE using constant-segment primers. TCRdb recomputed calls from the 5' RACE reads with MiXCR, one row per CDR3 protein. The sample includes approximately 410,000 distinct CDR3 sequences, less than 25% of them seen just once. Sequenced sample: PBMCs or a T cell subset sorted from them (not recorded which). The origin of this receptor is an adult woman who had mild COVID-19 (a few samples of this study predate the infection). Cell type and time point are not known.

CDR3 residues: CASSLATPTDTQYF. CDR3 in DNA: TGTGCCAGCAGCTTAGCGACTCCCACAGATACGCAGTATTTT. The chain employs TRBV11-2 and TRBJ2-3; D remains ambiguous. The germline CDR1 and CDR2 sequences are SGHAT and FQNNGV. This CDR3 contains 14 residues. The V end lost 1 base, the J end lost 2 bases, and 7 bases lay between the germline ends.